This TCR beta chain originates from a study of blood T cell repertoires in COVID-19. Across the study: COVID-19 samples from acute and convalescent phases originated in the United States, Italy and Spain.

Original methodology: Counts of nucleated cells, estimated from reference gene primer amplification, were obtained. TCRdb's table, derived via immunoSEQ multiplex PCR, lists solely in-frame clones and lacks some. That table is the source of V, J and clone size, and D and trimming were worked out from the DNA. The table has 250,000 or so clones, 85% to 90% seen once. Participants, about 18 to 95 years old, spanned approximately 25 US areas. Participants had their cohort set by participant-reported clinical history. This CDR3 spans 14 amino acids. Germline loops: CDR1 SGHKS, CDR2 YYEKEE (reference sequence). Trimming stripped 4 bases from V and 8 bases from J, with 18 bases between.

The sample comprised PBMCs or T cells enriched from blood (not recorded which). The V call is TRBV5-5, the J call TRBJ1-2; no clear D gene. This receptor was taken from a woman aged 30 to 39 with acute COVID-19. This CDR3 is CASSLQPEVLGYTF. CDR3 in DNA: TGTGCCAGCAGCCTTCAACCAGAGGTATTGGGCTACACCTTC.